This TCR beta chain was sequenced during a study of blood T cell repertoires in COVID-19. Study details: The samples span acute and convalescent COVID-19 from the United States, Italy and Spain. T cells, B-cell-depleted T cells, or PBMCs provided the cDNA or gDNA that served as material.

The germline V gene encodes CDR1 SGDLS and CDR2 YYNGEE. This CDR3 has 17 residues. V shed 1 base and J shed 0 bases, with 13 bases lying between them. Methods used by the authors: Amplifying reference gene primers gave estimates of nucleated cell counts. The protocol was immunoSEQ multiplex PCR, while the TCRdb copy is restricted to in-frame clones and leaves out a portion. From that table come the V and J calls and clone size; the DNA was used to work out D and trimming. The repertoire has 140,000 to 150,000 clones, 75% to 85% of them found once; the top ten carry 9.5% to 13%. The clonotype originates from a man aged 55 to 69 with active or convalescent COVID-19. Sample: peripheral blood. The chain is built from TRBV9 and TRBJ1-4; possibly TRBD1 for D (6 bases). DNA for the CDR3: TGTGCCAGCAGCGTAAGCGGGGGGCAAGCAACTAATGAAAAACTGTTTTTT. This gives the protein CASSVSGGQATNEKLFF.